This entry concerns a single T cell receptor beta chain. Antigen: not known. The sample originates from a study of T cell responses to AZD1222 COVID-19 vaccine. The germline CDR1 and CDR2 sequences are MDHEN and SYDVKM. The CDR3 has 13 residues. The J segment lost 3 bases and the V segment lost 7 bases, leaving 3 bases of the junction unmatched. Recipients boosted at about 4 weeks or about 12 weeks are pooled. Overall study results and limits: No repertoire was sampled before or during the peak T cell response, only after it. Across the whole spike, CD4 TCRs peaked at regions 160-218 and 743-854. The study found Spike-specific TCR breadth and depth rose after two AZD1222 doses.

Sequencing used immunoSEQ multiplex PCR; TCRdb keeps in-frame clones, though not all of them. Of 70,000 to 95,000 clones listed, 75% to 95% are singletons. The starting material was peripheral blood, obtained 28 days after the second AZD1222 dose. The clonotype was recovered from an adult who received the AZD1222 COVID-19 vaccine. The V call is TRBV28, the J call TRBJ1-5, with 7 nucleotides matching TRBD1. The CDR3 DNA reads as TGTGCCAGCATGACAGGGTTCAATCAGCCCCAGCATTTT. Translating gives CASMTGFNQPQHF.